Listed below are T cell receptor beta chains from one sample, sequenced in a study of cytomegalovirus exposure and HLA in healthy donors. TCRdb's table, derived via immunoSEQ multiplex PCR, lists solely in-frame clones and lacks some. The sample has 65,000 to 100,000 clones; 75% to 85% are singletons. Material for sequencing was PBMCs. These receptors were collected from a woman aged 35 to 49 in good health and CMV-seropositive. Both conserved end residues are part of each CDR3. D genes are given only for firm matches. Size is omitted from some rows. Given values are once, few, many or a class for expanded clones.

v_gene	d_gene	abundance	j_gene	CDR3aa	CDR3nt
TRBV7-2	TRBD2	NA	TRBJ2-1	CASSLVGTSGKNEQFF	TGTGCCAGCAGCTTAGTTGGGACTAGCGGGAAGAATGAGCAGTTCTTC
TRBV29-1	NA	NA	TRBJ2-1	CSVDPTGISSYNEQFF	TGCAGCGTTGACCCTACAGGGATAAGCTCCTACAATGAGCAGTTCTTC
TRBV7-8	NA	once	TRBJ2-1	CASSFELLYNEQFF	TGTGCCAGCAGCTTTGAACTCCTCTACAATGAGCAGTTCTTC
TRBV12-5	NA	NA	TRBJ2-3	CASGSEGLRYTRVYF	TGTGCTAGTGGTTCTGAGGGACTTAGGTACACTCGAGTTTATTTT
TRBV27	TRBD1	NA	TRBJ1-2	CASRLTWDSGYGYTF	TGTGCCAGCAGACTCACCTGGGACAGCGGATATGGCTACACCTTC
TRBV7-7	TRBD2	few	TRBJ2-1	CASSPSIEAGGRQFF	TGTGCTAGCAGTCCATCTATTGAAGCGGGAGGGCGGCAGTTCTTC
TRBV9	TRBD2	NA	TRBJ2-7	CASSAQIAGGLYEQYF	TGTGCCAGCAGCGCTCAAATAGCGGGAGGGCTCTACGAGCAGTACTTC
TRBV19	NA	NA	TRBJ1-1	CASITPLSVPEAFF	TGTGCCAGTATCACTCCTCTATCGGTTCCTGAAGCTTTCTTT
TRBV29-1	NA	once	TRBJ2-2	CSVGMVRGGELFF	TGCAGCGTTGGAATGGTGCGGGGCGGGGAGCTGTTTTTT
TRBV9	NA	NA	TRBJ2-3	CASTRSGSTDTQYF	TGTGCCAGCACTCGCTCAGGCAGTACAGATACGCAGTATTTT
TRBV6-5	TRBD2	once	TRBJ2-1	CASRTSGGGADEQFF	TGTGCCAGCAGGACCTCTGGCGGGGGGGCCGATGAGCAGTTCTTC
TRBV27	NA	NA	TRBJ1-3	CASRVSSGNTIYF	TGTGCCAGCAGGGTGAGCTCTGGAAACACCATATATTTT
TRBV7-7	TRBD2	NA	TRBJ2-1	CASSRGLAGGDEQFF	TGTGCTAGCAGCCGGGGACTAGCGGGGGGAGATGAGCAGTTCTTC
TRBV28	TRBD2	NA	TRBJ2-3	CASTLAGDHADTQYF	TGTGCCAGCACCTTAGCGGGAGATCATGCAGATACGCAGTATTTT
TRBV29-1	TRBD1	NA	TRBJ2-3	CSVEEGQGASADTQYF	TGCAGCGTTGAGGAGGGACAGGGGGCTTCCGCAGATACGCAGTATTTT
TRBV19	NA	NA	TRBJ1-1	CASSPTPMNTEAFF	TGTGCCAGTAGTCCCACCCCTATGAACACTGAAGCTTTCTTT
TRBV29-1	TRBD1	NA	TRBJ1-1	CSVKGQGAGFTEAFF	TGCAGCGTTAAAGGACAGGGGGCAGGGTTCACTGAAGCTTTCTTT
TRBV6-5	NA	NA	TRBJ1-2	CASSYDGSYGYTF	TGTGCCAGCAGTTACGACGGGTCCTATGGCTACACCTTC